This T cell receptor (beta chain) originates from a study of blood T cell repertoires in COVID-19. Study background: Some COVID-19 samples were acute and others convalescent; all came from the United States, Italy and Spain. PBMCs, B-cell-depleted T cells, or T cells provided the cDNA or gDNA that made up the material.

Original data processing: Amplification with reference gene primers provided the estimates of nucleated cell counts. Using immunoSEQ multiplex PCR, the repertoire was profiled, and TCRdb retains in-frame clones only, with some absent. V, J and clone size derive from that table, while D and trimming were established from the DNA sequence. The sample consists of about 270,000 clones, around 82% of them appearing once. The CDR3 is made up of 18 amino acids. V shed 0 bases, J shed 6 bases, and the junction held 11 bases outside the gene matches. Germline V CDR1 and CDR2: SGHRS, YFSETQ. This TCR was sampled from a human donor in a cohort sampled during active COVID-19. This sequence joins TRBV5-1 and TRBJ2-1; 11 positions agree with TRBD1. Sequenced material: peripheral blood. DNA of the CDR3: TGCGCCAGCAGCTTGGGCCCATTTGGACAGGGGGCGCGCAATGAGCAGTTCTTC. Translation gives CASSLGPFGQGARNEQFF.